Presented here are 11 T cell receptor beta chains from one specimen sequenced in a study of shared clonotypes between healthy human individuals. TCRdb's copy holds only in-frame clones and misses some; the assay was immunoSEQ multiplex PCR. The sample lists some 530,000 clones; around four fifths were seen once. Sequenced: PBMCs. The receptors were gathered from a woman aged 40 to 55 in good health. Some clones in this sample may be carry-over from other donors' samples.

This clone was seen a single time. V gene TRBV6-5 combines with J gene TRBJ2-7; D is ambiguous. Per germline, CDR1 MNHEY and CDR2 SVGAGI. Trimming stripped 6 bases from V and 7 bases from J, with 13 bases between. The CDR3 loop spans 12 amino acids. CDR3 sequence: CASRTTNGEQYF. DNA of the CDR3: TGTGCCAGCAGGACGACGAATGGTGAGCAGTACTTC.

The gene calls are TRBV28 and TRBJ1-1; no reliable D call. Germline V gene sequence: CDR1 MDHEN, CDR2 SYDVKM. V dropped 5 bases and J dropped 8 bases, with 15 bases sitting between them. This CDR3 has 13 amino acids. The CDR3 nucleotides read TGTGCCAGCAGTCCCGGAAGCCTTCAGGAAGCTTTCTTT. Its translation is CASSPGSLQEAFF. The full variable domain, its missing parts supplied by reference TRBV28 and TRBJ1-1, is DVKVTQSSRYLVKRTGEKVFLECVQDMDHENMFWYRQDPGLGLRLIYFSYDVKMKEKGDIPEGYSVSREKKERFSLILESASTNQTSMYLCASSPGSLQEAFFGQGTRLTVV.

This chain connects TRBV7-2 to TRBJ2-2; D possibly matches TRBD1 or TRBD2 (5 bases each). This CDR3 has 14 residues. The V end lost 2 bases, the J end lost 5 bases, and 9 bases lay between the germline ends. Germline V gene data show CDR1 as SGHTA and CDR2 as FQGNSA. The CDR3, as DNA: TGTGCCAGCAGCTTAAGGGGAGTAACCGGGGAGCTGTTTTTT. Translated, it gives CASSLRGVTGELFF. The whole variable domain, filled in from reference TRBV7-2 and TRBJ2-2, reads GAGVSQSPSNKVTEKGKDVELRCDPISGHTALYWYRQSLGQGLEFLIYFQGNSAPDKSGLPSDRFSAERTGGSVSTLTIQRTQQEDSAVYLCASSLRGVTGELFFGEGSRLTVL.

V gene TRBV7-2 combines with J gene TRBJ2-3, with 8 bases aligning to TRBD2. The CDR3 has 16 residues. Germline-derived CDR1 and CDR2 are SGHTA and FQGNSA. With 3 bases clipped from V and 0 bases from J, the junction kept 5 bases outside the gene matches. In DNA, the CDR3 is TGTGCCAGCAGCTTCGAGGCGGGAGGAAGCACAGATACGCAGTATTTT. Its translation: CASSFEAGGSTDTQYF. Looking up the rest from reference TRBV7-2 and TRBJ2-3 gives the full variable domain: GAGVSQSPSNKVTEKGKDVELRCDPISGHTALYWYRQSLGQGLEFLIYFQGNSAPDKSGLPSDRFSAERTGGSVSTLTIQRTQQEDSAVYLCASSFEAGGSTDTQYFGPGTRLTVL.

This chain joins TRBV7-2 and TRBJ1-1; D is perhaps TRBD1 (6 bases). This CDR3 region has 14 residues. Per the germline V gene, CDR1 is SGHTA and CDR2 is FQGNSA. Trimming took 5 bases from V and 11 from J, leaving 21 bases between them. The chain's CDR3 is CASSVRQVLRDAFF. CDR3 DNA: TGTGCCAGCAGCGTTAGACAGGTCCTTAGGGATGCTTTCTTT.

Note on this clone: Since a much larger clone is just one base distant, this may be a read error. The chain has TRBV6-6 and TRBJ2-7; 8 bases agree with TRBD1. Germline V CDR1 and CDR2: MNHNY, SVGAGI (reference sequence). The CDR3 covers 13 residues. V was pared by 5 bases and J by 2 bases, with 2 bases of the junction left unmatched. This CDR3 reads CASSGQGPYEQYF. Written as DNA, the CDR3 is TGTGCCAGCAGTGGACAGGGCCCCTACGAGCAGTACTTC.

With regard to this clone: With a far larger clone one base away, a read error is the likely cause. The chain employs TRBV7-3 and TRBJ1-1, with TRBD1 as a possible D gene (5 bases). The length of the CDR3 is 15 residues. The germline gives CDR1 SGHTA, CDR2 FQGTGA. Deletions cut 2 bases from V and 4 bases from J, with 14 bases between. The chain's CDR3 is CASSLPGGPGTEAFF. CDR3 DNA: TGTGCCAGCAGCTTACCGGGGGGTCCGGGCACTGAAGCTTTCTTT.

This clone has only one observation. This chain connects TRBV6-1 to TRBJ2-3, with D perhaps matching TRBD2 (6 bases). The CDR3 is 15 amino acids. Trimming stripped 7 bases from V and 5 bases from J, with 19 bases between. Germline V gene lookup returns CDR1 MNHNS and CDR2 SASEGT. The CDR3 sequence is CASTEGLASGDTQYF. CDR3 nucleotides: TGTGCCAGCACCGAAGGGCTAGCGTCTGGAGATACGCAGTATTTT.

The chain carries TRBV27 and TRBJ2-2; 12 nucleotides align to TRBD2. CDR1 is MNHEY, CDR2 SMNVEV, per germline (reference sequence). The CDR3 runs 14 residues. V gave up 6 bases and J gave up 4 bases; unmatched junction bases: 0. The CDR3 sequence: CASRLAGGTGELFF. CDR3 DNA: TGTGCCAGCAGACTAGCGGGGGGCACCGGGGAGCTGTTTTTT.

J is TRBJ2-2 and V is TRBV4-3; the D gene is possibly TRBD2 (6 bases). CDR1 is LGHNA, CDR2 YSLEER, per germline. Trimming removed 2 bases from V and 2 bases from J, with 18 bases in between. The CDR3 length is 18 residues. CDR3 region: CASSQLTTGTHNTGELFF. The CDR3 coding sequence is TGCGCCAGCAGCCAATTGACTACCGGGACTCATAACACCGGGGAGCTGTTTTTT.

Many counts were recorded for this clone. This sequence joins TRBV16 and TRBJ1-5; no firm D call. Between the trimmed V and J ends, which lost 4 bases and 1 base, there was a span of 11 bases. This CDR3 is built from 15 residues. Germline V gene lookup returns CDR1 KGHSY and CDR2 FQNENV. This CDR3 is CASSRAGTSNQPQHF. The CDR3 region has the DNA TGTGCCAGCAGCCGGGCAGGCACGAGCAATCAGCCCCAGCATTTT.